The clone carrying this T cell receptor (beta chain) has just one count. The V gene's germline CDR1 is LGHNT and CDR2 FRNRAP. The CDR3 sequence is 15 residues long. V lost 1 base and J 4 bases, leaving 13 bases between the germline ends. The source of the sample is a study of blood T cell repertoires in COVID-19. Under the authors' procedure: Scientists estimated how many nucleated cells there were by amplifying reference gene primers. Sequencing used immunoSEQ multiplex PCR; TCRdb keeps in-frame clones, though not all of them. The V and J calls and clone size come from that table; D and trimming were worked out from the DNA. The sample has about 250,000 clones; 65% to 85% are singletons.

The rearrangement links TRBV12-5 to TRBJ1-2, with D perhaps matching TRBD1 (6 bases). The clonotype comes from a man aged 50-59 years with active or convalescent COVID-19. The sequencing input was peripheral blood. In nucleotides, the CDR3 is TGTGCTAGTGGTTTGGACGGGACAAGACTCTATGGCTACACCTTC. Protein sequence: CASGLDGTRLYGYTF.